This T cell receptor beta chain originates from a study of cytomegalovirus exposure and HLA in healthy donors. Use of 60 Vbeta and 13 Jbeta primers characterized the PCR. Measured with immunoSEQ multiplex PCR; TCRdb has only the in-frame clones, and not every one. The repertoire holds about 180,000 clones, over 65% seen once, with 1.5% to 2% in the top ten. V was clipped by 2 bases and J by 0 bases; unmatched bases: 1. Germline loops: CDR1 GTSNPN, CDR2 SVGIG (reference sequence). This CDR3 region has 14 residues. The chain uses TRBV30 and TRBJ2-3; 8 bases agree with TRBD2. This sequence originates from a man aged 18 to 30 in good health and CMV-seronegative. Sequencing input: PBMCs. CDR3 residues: CAWSRGGSTDTQYF. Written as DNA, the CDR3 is TGTGCCTGGAGTCGCGGGGGGAGCACAGATACGCAGTATTTT.